The sequence of this T cell receptor (beta chain) was determined in a study of regulatory T cells in long-lasting Graves disease. Points from the study as a whole: Shared public clonotypes totalled about 2,700 in persistent patients, compared with about 970 in new patients. Newly diagnosed patients had higher TCR diversity than persistent Graves' patients did.

Through Arm-PCR of CDR3 regions and iRepertoire HTBI primers, TCR beta libraries were built. One entry per CDR3 protein results from TCRdb running MiXCR on the multiplex PCR reads. The table lists approximately 440,000 distinct CDR3 sequences, roughly a quarter of them singletons. Germline loops: CDR1 SGHTA, CDR2 FQGNSA. Trimming pared 5 bases from V and 0 bases from J, leaving 8 bases between. The CDR3 covers 13 residues. This clonotype has at least ten counts. Its antigen is still unknown. Time point here: persistent/refractory GD, antithyroid drugs over 5 years with positive TRAb. TCR sequences were obtained from RNA taken from PBMCs.

The sequences come from peripheral blood mononuclear cells (PBMCs), collected when the disease was refractory, from a patient treated with antithyroid drugs. The chain couples TRBV7-2 to TRBJ2-7, with unresolved D. This receptor was taken from a female donor with Graves disease. Here the CDR3 reads CASSVDGSYEQYF. DNA of the CDR3: TGTGCCAGCAGCGTAGATGGCTCCTACGAGCAGTACTTC.